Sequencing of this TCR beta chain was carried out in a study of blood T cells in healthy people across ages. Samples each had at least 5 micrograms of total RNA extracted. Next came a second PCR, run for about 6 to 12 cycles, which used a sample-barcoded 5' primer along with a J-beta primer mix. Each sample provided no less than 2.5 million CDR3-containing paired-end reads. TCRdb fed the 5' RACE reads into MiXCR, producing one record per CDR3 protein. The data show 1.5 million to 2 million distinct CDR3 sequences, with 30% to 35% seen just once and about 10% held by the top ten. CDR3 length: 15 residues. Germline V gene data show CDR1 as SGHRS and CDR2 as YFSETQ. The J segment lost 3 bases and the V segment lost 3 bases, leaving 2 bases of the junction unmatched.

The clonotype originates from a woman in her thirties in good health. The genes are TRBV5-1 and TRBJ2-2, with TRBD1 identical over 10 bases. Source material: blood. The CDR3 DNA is TGCGCCAGCAGCTGGGGACAGGGGTACACCGGGGAGCTGTTTTTT. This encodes CASSWGQGYTGELFF.